Listed below are T cell receptor beta chains from one sample, sequenced in a study of a mutant IDH1 vaccine in newly diagnosed glioma. The protocol was immunoSEQ multiplex PCR, while the TCRdb copy is restricted to in-frame clones and leaves out a portion. The sample includes more than 80,000 clones, under 90% of them seen just once. Sequencing was performed on PBMCs, taken from a glioma patient treated with radiotherapy, temozolomide or both. These receptors came from a woman aged 45-60 years with glioma. Each CDR3 is given with its conserved first and last residue. Fields, in order: D gene, J gene, CDR3 length, V gene, clone size, CDR3 DNA, CDR3 protein. A D gene is named only where the DNA matches it firmly. Only some rows state a clone size, as once, few, many or a class for expanded clones.

d_call: -
j_call: TRBJ1-5
cdr3_length: 14
v_call: TRBV27
clone_size: -
cdr3_nt: TGTGCCAGCAGTTTAGGAAACCTCGGGGAGCCCCAGCATTTT
cdr3_aa: CASSLGNLGEPQHF

d_call: TRBD2
j_call: TRBJ2-7
cdr3_length: 14
v_call: TRBV9
clone_size: -
cdr3_nt: TGTGCCAGCAGCCCCGGCGGGGGGAACTACGAGCAGTACTTC
cdr3_aa: CASSPGGGNYEQYF

d_call: TRBD1
j_call: TRBJ1-6
cdr3_length: 14
v_call: TRBV30
clone_size: -
cdr3_nt: TGTGCCTGGAGTGAGGACAGGGGCCCTACACCCCTCCACTTT
cdr3_aa: CAWSEDRGPTPLHF

d_call: -
j_call: TRBJ1-1
cdr3_length: 11
v_call: TRBV6-5
clone_size: few
cdr3_nt: TGTGCCAGCAGTTCGTCAGCTGAAGCTTTCTTT
cdr3_aa: CASSSSAEAFF

d_call: -
j_call: TRBJ1-1
cdr3_length: 15
v_call: TRBV19
clone_size: once
cdr3_nt: TGTGCCAGTACGAACAGCGATTCCATGAACACTGAAGCTTTCTTT
cdr3_aa: CASTNSDSMNTEAFF

d_call: -
j_call: TRBJ2-7
cdr3_length: 11
v_call: TRBV20-1
clone_size: -
cdr3_nt: TGCAGTGCGAACGCTAACTACGAGCAGTACTTC
cdr3_aa: CSANANYEQYF

d_call: TRBD1
j_call: TRBJ1-2
cdr3_length: 15
v_call: TRBV15
clone_size: -
cdr3_nt: TGTGCCACCAGCGGGGCCGGGACAGGGGGCTCTGGCTACACCTTC
cdr3_aa: CATSGAGTGGSGYTF

d_call: -
j_call: TRBJ1-5
cdr3_length: 14
v_call: TRBV6-1
clone_size: -
cdr3_nt: TGTGCCAGCAAAACAGGGACCGGCAATCAGCCCCAGCATTTT
cdr3_aa: CASKTGTGNQPQHF

d_call: -
j_call: TRBJ1-4
cdr3_length: 14
v_call: TRBV5-6
clone_size: -
cdr3_nt: TGTGCCAGCAGCTTGGCCCAGACGAAAGAAAAACTGTTTTTT
cdr3_aa: CASSLAQTKEKLFF

d_call: -
j_call: TRBJ2-7
cdr3_length: 15
v_call: TRBV7-2
clone_size: -
cdr3_nt: TGTGCCAGCAGCTTAAACGGGCCATCCCCCGGGGAGCAGTACTTC
cdr3_aa: CASSLNGPSPGEQYF

d_call: TRBD2
j_call: TRBJ2-5
cdr3_length: 17
v_call: TRBV5-1
clone_size: few
cdr3_nt: TGCGCCAGCAGCCCGTCTGAGACTAGCGGGGGGCGGGAGACCCAGTACTTC
cdr3_aa: CASSPSETSGGRETQYF

d_call: -
j_call: TRBJ1-5
cdr3_length: 15
v_call: TRBV30
clone_size: -
cdr3_nt: TGTGCCTGGAGTGTACGGGGCCTGGTTGGGCAGCCCCAGCATTTT
cdr3_aa: CAWSVRGLVGQPQHF

d_call: -
j_call: TRBJ1-2
cdr3_length: 14
v_call: TRBV4-3
clone_size: -
cdr3_nt: TGCGCCAGCAGCTACGATAGGGATGCACTCGGCTACACCTTC
cdr3_aa: CASSYDRDALGYTF

d_call: TRBD1
j_call: TRBJ1-1
cdr3_length: 16
v_call: TRBV5-1
clone_size: few
cdr3_nt: TGCGCCAGCAGCTTAGTCAGACAGGGGATGAACACTGAAGCTTTCTTT
cdr3_aa: CASSLVRQGMNTEAFF

d_call: TRBD1
j_call: TRBJ1-3
cdr3_length: 19
v_call: TRBV4-1
clone_size: -
cdr3_nt: TGCGCCAGCAGCCAAGCTCCTACTGACAGGGGATCCTCTGGAAACACCATATATTTT
cdr3_aa: CASSQAPTDRGSSGNTIYF

d_call: TRBD1
j_call: TRBJ1-2
cdr3_length: 18
v_call: TRBV7-2
clone_size: -
cdr3_nt: TGTGCCAGCAGCCCCCCGGAGGGGGCGCGGCAGAGAGGCTATGGCTACACCTTC
cdr3_aa: CASSPPEGARQRGYGYTF

d_call: TRBD1
j_call: TRBJ2-3
cdr3_length: 13
v_call: TRBV11-2
clone_size: -
cdr3_nt: TGTGCCAGCCAACGACAGGGGTTAGATACGCAGTATTTT
cdr3_aa: CASQRQGLDTQYF

d_call: -
j_call: TRBJ1-1
cdr3_length: 13
v_call: TRBV7-3
clone_size: -
cdr3_nt: TGTGCCAGCAGCTCGGCTGTGAACACTGAAGCTTTCTTT
cdr3_aa: CASSSAVNTEAFF

d_call: -
j_call: TRBJ1-1
cdr3_length: 14
v_call: TRBV9
clone_size: -
cdr3_nt: TGTGCCAGCAGCGCCGACAGGACTGGAGGGGGGGCTTTCTTT
cdr3_aa: CASSADRTGGGAFF

d_call: TRBD2
j_call: TRBJ2-3
cdr3_length: 16
v_call: TRBV5-1
clone_size: -
cdr3_nt: TGCGCCAGCGGTGTGAGGCTGGGAGGGAGCACAGATACGCAGTATTTT
cdr3_aa: CASGVRLGGSTDTQYF

d_call: TRBD2
j_call: TRBJ2-1
cdr3_length: 14
v_call: TRBV6-6
clone_size: -
cdr3_nt: TGTGCCAGCGGGGCGGGGGGGACCTACAATGAGCAGTTCTTC
cdr3_aa: CASGAGGTYNEQFF

d_call: -
j_call: TRBJ1-1
cdr3_length: 14
v_call: TRBV28
clone_size: -
cdr3_nt: TGTGCCAGCAGTCTAACGACAGTGAACACTGAAGCTTTCTTT
cdr3_aa: CASSLTTVNTEAFF

d_call: -
j_call: TRBJ1-3
cdr3_length: 15
v_call: TRBV5-1
clone_size: -
cdr3_nt: TGCGCCAGCAGCTTGGCTCCGAACTCTGGAAACACCATATATTTT
cdr3_aa: CASSLAPNSGNTIYF

d_call: -
j_call: TRBJ1-5
cdr3_length: 14
v_call: TRBV19
clone_size: -
cdr3_nt: TGTGCCAGTGACGACCGTGCCTCCAATCAGCCCCAGCATTTT
cdr3_aa: CASDDRASNQPQHF

d_call: -
j_call: TRBJ2-3
cdr3_length: 16
v_call: TRBV4-1
clone_size: -
cdr3_nt: TGCGCCAGCAGCCAGGAGGGACAAAGATTCACAGATACGCAGTATTTT
cdr3_aa: CASSQEGQRFTDTQYF

d_call: -
j_call: TRBJ1-1
cdr3_length: 11
v_call: TRBV20-1
clone_size: few
cdr3_nt: TGCAGTGCTGGAAAGAACACTGAAGCTTTCTTT
cdr3_aa: CSAGKNTEAFF

d_call: -
j_call: TRBJ1-2
cdr3_length: 14
v_call: TRBV13
clone_size: -
cdr3_nt: TGTGCCAGCAGCTTAGACAGGGAAGACTATGGCTACACCTTC
cdr3_aa: CASSLDREDYGYTF

d_call: -
j_call: TRBJ1-1
cdr3_length: 14
v_call: TRBV7-6
clone_size: -
cdr3_nt: TGTGCCAGCAAGGTCCGGGGGTCGAACACTGAAGCTTTCTTT
cdr3_aa: CASKVRGSNTEAFF

d_call: -
j_call: TRBJ1-4
cdr3_length: 14
v_call: TRBV5-1
clone_size: -
cdr3_nt: TGCGCCAGCAGCACGACATCAACTAATGAAAAACTGTTTTTT
cdr3_aa: CASSTTSTNEKLFF

d_call: TRBD1
j_call: TRBJ1-4
cdr3_length: 15
v_call: TRBV5-1
clone_size: -
cdr3_nt: TGCGCCAGCAGCTTGGAGGGACAGGGTAATGAAAAACTGTTTTTT
cdr3_aa: CASSLEGQGNEKLFF

d_call: -
j_call: TRBJ2-7
cdr3_length: 14
v_call: TRBV28
clone_size: few
cdr3_nt: TGTGCCAGCAGTTACTCGGGGCGAACCTACGAGCAGTACTTC
cdr3_aa: CASSYSGRTYEQYF

d_call: -
j_call: TRBJ1-2
cdr3_length: 13
v_call: TRBV19
clone_size: -
cdr3_nt: TGTGCCAGTAGTGCGCCCGGGAGCTATGGCTACACCTTC
cdr3_aa: CASSAPGSYGYTF

d_call: -
j_call: TRBJ2-5
cdr3_length: 12
v_call: TRBV9
clone_size: -
cdr3_nt: TGTGCCAGCAGCGTAGTCGGCGAGACCCAGTACTTC
cdr3_aa: CASSVVGETQYF

d_call: -
j_call: TRBJ2-1
cdr3_length: 13
v_call: TRBV29-1
clone_size: -
cdr3_nt: TGCAGCGTTTGGGGGCGCGAAGTCAATGAGCAGTTCTTC
cdr3_aa: CSVWGREVNEQFF

d_call: -
j_call: TRBJ1-1
cdr3_length: 14
v_call: TRBV9
clone_size: -
cdr3_nt: TGTGCCAGCAGCGCGGACGCAGGGACCGCTGAAGCTTTCTTT
cdr3_aa: CASSADAGTAEAFF

d_call: TRBD2
j_call: TRBJ2-2
cdr3_length: 16
v_call: TRBV7-3
clone_size: -
cdr3_nt: TGTGCCAGCAGCCCGTTGACTAGCGTTACCACCGGGGAGCTGTTTTTT
cdr3_aa: CASSPLTSVTTGELFF

d_call: -
j_call: TRBJ2-1
cdr3_length: 16
v_call: TRBV19
clone_size: -
cdr3_nt: TGTGCCAGTAGCCTGGCGGCACGGCACGGTGGATATGAGCAGTTCTTC
cdr3_aa: CASSLAARHGGYEQFF

d_call: TRBD1
j_call: TRBJ2-1
cdr3_length: 20
v_call: TRBV19
clone_size: -
cdr3_nt: TGTGCCAGTAGTATAGAAGGAACAGGGGGCGCCCCCTTACGAACCAATGAGCAGTTCTTC
cdr3_aa: CASSIEGTGGAPLRTNEQFF

d_call: -
j_call: TRBJ2-5
cdr3_length: 12
v_call: TRBV9
clone_size: -
cdr3_nt: TGTGCCTTCACAGGGATCGGGGAGACCCAGTACTTC
cdr3_aa: CAFTGIGETQYF

d_call: -
j_call: TRBJ2-1
cdr3_length: 12
v_call: TRBV5-6
clone_size: -
cdr3_nt: TGTGCCAGCAGCTTCTTGAAGAATGAGCAGTTCTTC
cdr3_aa: CASSFLKNEQFF

d_call: -
j_call: TRBJ2-7
cdr3_length: 14
v_call: TRBV7-2
clone_size: -
cdr3_nt: TGTGCCAGCAGTACTTGGGCCACCCCCTACGAGCAGTACTTC
cdr3_aa: CASSTWATPYEQYF

d_call: -
j_call: TRBJ1-5
cdr3_length: 13
v_call: TRBV28
clone_size: few
cdr3_nt: TGTGCCAGCAGTTTTGTAGGGGATCAGCCCCAGCATTTT
cdr3_aa: CASSFVGDQPQHF

d_call: -
j_call: TRBJ1-1
cdr3_length: 14
v_call: TRBV2
clone_size: few
cdr3_nt: TGTGCCAGCAGCGCGAGACCGACGGGCACTGAAGCTTTCTTT
cdr3_aa: CASSARPTGTEAFF

d_call: -
j_call: TRBJ2-7
cdr3_length: 12
v_call: TRBV10-3
clone_size: -
cdr3_nt: TGTGCCATCAGCCCCTCCTCCTACGAGCAGTACTTC
cdr3_aa: CAISPSSYEQYF

d_call: -
j_call: TRBJ1-1
cdr3_length: 12
v_call: TRBV29-1
clone_size: -
cdr3_nt: TGCAGCGGGGGCTCGGAGAACACTGAAGCTTTCTTT
cdr3_aa: CSGGSENTEAFF

d_call: -
j_call: TRBJ2-1
cdr3_length: 11
v_call: TRBV25-1
clone_size: -
cdr3_nt: TGTGCCAGGTGCCTGTACAATGAGCAGTTCTTC
cdr3_aa: CARCLYNEQFF